The 9 T cell receptor beta chains listed next were all sequenced from one sample in a study of response to subunit inactivated influenza vaccine. In TCRdb, the RT-PCR reads were re-called with MiXCR into one record per CDR3 protein. The repertoire consists of approximately 730,000 distinct CDR3 sequences, with approximately 15% occurring once and the leading ten covering around 7%. The sequencing here drew on PBMCs from blood, taken 14 days before vaccination. The source of these receptors is a man aged 50-60 years who received an inactivated influenza vaccine.

This sequence joins TRBV5-5 and TRBJ2-5, with 8 bases identical to TRBD1. Germline-derived CDR1 and CDR2 are SGHKS and YYEKEE (reference sequence). Trimming cost V 5 bases and J 5 bases; bases outside gene matches: 8. CDR3 length: 14 amino acids. In nucleotides, the CDR3 is TGTGCCAGCAGTCGGACAGGGCGAGTGGAGACCCAGTACTTC. Protein product: CASSRTGRVETQYF.

This clonotype came up a few times. The V call is TRBV2, the J call TRBJ2-7; 9 nucleotides align to TRBD2. Germline CDR1 reads SNHLY; CDR2 reads FYNNEI. This CDR3 contains 13 residues. J was trimmed by 3 bases and V by 9 bases; bases with no gene match: 6. In DNA, the CDR3 is TGTGCCAGTGGTGCGGGGGGGAACTACGAGCAGTACTTC. It specifies CASGAGGNYEQYF.

V usage is TRBV6-5 and J usage is TRBJ2-3, with 11 bases fitting TRBD2. The length of the CDR3 is 17 residues. CDR1 is MNHEY and CDR2 is SVGAGI in the germline V gene. Unmatched junction bases numbered 5, after V lost 0 bases and J lost 3 bases. CDR3 DNA sequence: TGTGCCAGCAGTTACTCGAATCTAGCGGGGGGAACAGATACGCAGTATTTT. Translating it yields CASSYSNLAGGTDTQYF.

A few counts support this clonotype. V and J are TRBV7-9 and TRBJ2-5; 9 nucleotides line up with TRBD1. Germline V gives CDR1 SEHNR, CDR2 FQNEAQ (reference sequence). This CDR3 has 15 amino acids. V shed 5 bases and J 6 bases; nucleotides not matched to a gene: 10. The CDR3 nucleotides read TGTGCCAGCAGCGCGACAACGGGACAGGGAAAGACCCAGTACTTC. It encodes CASSATTGQGKTQYF.

Here the CDR3 reads CSARDYEVNQPQHF. The CDR3 DNA reads as TGCAGTGCTAGAGATTATGAGGTCAATCAGCCCCAGCATTTT. This chain links TRBV20-1 with TRBJ1-5; D uncertain. V was cut by 0 bases and J by 3 bases, with 9 bases left in between. Germline lookup yields CDR1 DFQATT and CDR2 SNEGSKA (reference sequence). This CDR3 comprises 14 residues.

This clonotype was counted only a few times. As DNA, the CDR3 is TGCAGTGCTAGAGATCCGAACTCTGGGGCCAACGTCCTGACTTTC. Its protein product is CSARDPNSGANVLTF. The chain carries TRBV20-1 and TRBJ2-6; D is undetermined. The V and J ends lost 0 bases and 0 bases respectively, with 6 bases between them. There are 15 residues in the CDR3. Germline V gives CDR1 DFQATT, CDR2 SNEGSKA (reference sequence).

This chain joins TRBV4-1 and TRBJ2-6, with D hard to call. Germline CDR1 and CDR2: MGHRA and YSYEKL. The V end was cut by 2 bases, the J end by 0 bases, with 11 bases between. CDR3 length equals 17 residues. CDR3 sequence: CASSQLERFSGANVLTF. In DNA form, the CDR3 reads TGCGCCAGCAGCCAATTGGAACGGTTCTCTGGGGCCAACGTCCTGACTTTC.

This sequence joins TRBV5-1 and TRBJ2-7; 10 positions agree with TRBD2. Trimming took 4 bases from V and 2 from J; bases not matched to a gene: 6. Per germline, CDR1 SGHRS and CDR2 YFSETQ. The CDR3 loop spans 15 amino acids. CDR3 sequence reads: CASSPGSGRPYEQYF. In DNA, the CDR3 is TGCGCCAGCAGCCCGGGTAGCGGGAGGCCCTACGAGCAGTACTTC.

This clonotype turned up a few times. The chain uses TRBV15 and TRBJ2-2; 15 bases map to TRBD2. Germline CDR1 LNHNV, CDR2 YYDKDF (reference sequence). The CDR3 is made up of 20 amino acids. With 5 bases clipped from V and 2 bases from J, the junction kept 12 bases outside the gene matches. CDR3 DNA sequence: TGTGCCACCAGCGGACCCCCGGGACTAGCGGGGGGCCTAAACACCGGGGAGCTGTTTTTT. As protein: CATSGPPGLAGGLNTGELFF.